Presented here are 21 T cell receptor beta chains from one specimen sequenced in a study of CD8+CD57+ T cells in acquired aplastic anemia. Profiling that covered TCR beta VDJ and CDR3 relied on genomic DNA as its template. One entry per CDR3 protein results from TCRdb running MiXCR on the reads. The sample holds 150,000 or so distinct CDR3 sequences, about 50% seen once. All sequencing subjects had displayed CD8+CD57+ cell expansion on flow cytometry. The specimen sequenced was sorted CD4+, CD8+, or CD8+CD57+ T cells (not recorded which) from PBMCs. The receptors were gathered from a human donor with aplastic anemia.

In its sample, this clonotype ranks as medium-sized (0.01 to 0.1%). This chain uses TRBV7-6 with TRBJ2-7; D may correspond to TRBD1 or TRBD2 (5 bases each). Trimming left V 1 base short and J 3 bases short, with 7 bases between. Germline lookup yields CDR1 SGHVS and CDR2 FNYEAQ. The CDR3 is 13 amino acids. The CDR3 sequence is CASSLGGDYEQYF. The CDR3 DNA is TGTGCCAGCAGCTTAGGAGGGGACTACGAGCAGTACTTC.

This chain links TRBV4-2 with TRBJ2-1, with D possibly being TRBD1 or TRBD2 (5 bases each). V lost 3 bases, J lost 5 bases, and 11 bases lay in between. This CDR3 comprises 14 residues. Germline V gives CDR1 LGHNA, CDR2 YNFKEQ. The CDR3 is CASSHHGDDNEQFF. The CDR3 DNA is TGTGCCAGCAGCCACCACGGGGACGACAATGAGCAGTTCTTC.

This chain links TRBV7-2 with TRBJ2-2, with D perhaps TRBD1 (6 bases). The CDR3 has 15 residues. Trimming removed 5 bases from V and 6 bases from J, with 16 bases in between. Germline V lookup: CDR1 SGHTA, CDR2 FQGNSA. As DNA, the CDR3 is TGTGCCAGCAGCAGACTCAACCCAGGGGCCGGGGAGCTGTTTTTT. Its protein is CASSRLNPGAGELFF.

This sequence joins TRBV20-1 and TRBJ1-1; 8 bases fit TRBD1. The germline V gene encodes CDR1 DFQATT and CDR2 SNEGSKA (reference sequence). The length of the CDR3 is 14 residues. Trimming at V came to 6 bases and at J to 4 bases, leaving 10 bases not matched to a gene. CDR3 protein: CSALRAGGSTEAFF. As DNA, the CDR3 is TGCAGTGCCTTGAGGGCAGGGGGCTCCACTGAAGCTTTCTTT.

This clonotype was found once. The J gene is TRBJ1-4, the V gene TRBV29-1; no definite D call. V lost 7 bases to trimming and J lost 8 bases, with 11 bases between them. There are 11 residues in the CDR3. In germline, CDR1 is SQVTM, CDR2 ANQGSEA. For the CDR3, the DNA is TGCAGCGCTTGGACCGGCGAAAAACTGTTTTTT. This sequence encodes CSAWTGEKLFF.

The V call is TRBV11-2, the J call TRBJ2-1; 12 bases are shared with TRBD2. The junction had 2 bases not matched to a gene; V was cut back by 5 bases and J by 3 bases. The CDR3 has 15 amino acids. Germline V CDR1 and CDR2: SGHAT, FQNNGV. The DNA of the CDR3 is TGTGCCAGCAGCGCGACTAGCGGGAGCTACAATGAGCAGTTCTTC. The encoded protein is CASSATSGSYNEQFF.

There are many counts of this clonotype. The CDR3: CASSPRITDTQYF. CDR3 nucleotides: TGCGCCAGCAGCCCTAGAATCACAGATACGCAGTATTTT. This chain connects TRBV4-3 to TRBJ2-3; D not resolved. The CDR3 contains 13 residues. Germline V lookup: CDR1 LGHNA, CDR2 YSLEER. V lost 4 bases, J lost 2 bases, and 7 bases lay in between.

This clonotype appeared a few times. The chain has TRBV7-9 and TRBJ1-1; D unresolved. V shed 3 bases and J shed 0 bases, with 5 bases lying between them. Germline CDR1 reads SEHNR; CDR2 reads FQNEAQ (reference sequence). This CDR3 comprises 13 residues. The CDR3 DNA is TGTGCCAGCAGCTTCGAGATGAACACTGAAGCTTTCTTT. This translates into CASSFEMNTEAFF.

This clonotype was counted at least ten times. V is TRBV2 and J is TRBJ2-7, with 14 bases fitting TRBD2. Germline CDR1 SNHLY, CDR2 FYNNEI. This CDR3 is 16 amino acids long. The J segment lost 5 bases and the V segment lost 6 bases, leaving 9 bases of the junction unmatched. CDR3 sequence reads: CASSRLAGGPGNEQYF. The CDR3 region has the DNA TGTGCCAGCAGCAGACTAGCGGGGGGGCCTGGTAACGAGCAGTACTTC.

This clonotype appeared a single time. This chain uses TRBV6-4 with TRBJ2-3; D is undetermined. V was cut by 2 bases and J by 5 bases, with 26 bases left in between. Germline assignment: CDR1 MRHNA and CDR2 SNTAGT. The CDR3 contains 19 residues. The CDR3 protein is CASSDPSIITSPAEDTQYF. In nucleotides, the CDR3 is TGTGCCAGCAGTGACCCGAGCATAATAACTTCTCCGGCCGAAGATACGCAGTATTTT.

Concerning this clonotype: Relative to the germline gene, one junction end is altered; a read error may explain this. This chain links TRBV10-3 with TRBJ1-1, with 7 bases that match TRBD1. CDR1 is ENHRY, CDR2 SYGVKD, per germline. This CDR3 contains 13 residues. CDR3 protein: CASSYRGGTEAFF. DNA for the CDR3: TGTGCCAGCAGTTACAGGGGTGGGACTGAAGCTTTCTTT.

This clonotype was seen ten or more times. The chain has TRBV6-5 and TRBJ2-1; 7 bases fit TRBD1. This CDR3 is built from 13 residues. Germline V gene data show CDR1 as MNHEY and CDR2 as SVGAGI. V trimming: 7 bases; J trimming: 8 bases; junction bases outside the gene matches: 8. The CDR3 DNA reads TGTGCCAGCACCGCAGGGGGAGCGTATGAGCAGTTCTTC. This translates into CASTAGGAYEQFF.

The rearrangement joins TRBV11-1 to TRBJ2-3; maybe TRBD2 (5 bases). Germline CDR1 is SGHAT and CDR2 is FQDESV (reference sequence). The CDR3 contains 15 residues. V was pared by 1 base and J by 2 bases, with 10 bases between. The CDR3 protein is CASSLDGGYTDTQYF. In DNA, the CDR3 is TGTGCCAGCAGCTTAGATGGCGGGTACACAGATACGCAGTATTTT. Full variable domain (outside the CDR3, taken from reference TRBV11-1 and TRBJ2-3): EAEVAQSPRYKITEKSQAVAFWCDPISGHATLYWYRQILGQGPELLVQFQDESVVDDSQLPKDRFSAERLKGVDSTLKIQPAELGDSAMYLCASSLDGGYTDTQYFGPGTRLTVL.

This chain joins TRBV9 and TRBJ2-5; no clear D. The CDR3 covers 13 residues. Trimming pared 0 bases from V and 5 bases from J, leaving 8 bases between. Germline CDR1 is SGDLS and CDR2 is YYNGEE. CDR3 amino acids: CASSVVGRETQYF. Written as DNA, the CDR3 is TGTGCCAGCAGCGTAGTTGGCAGGGAGACCCAGTACTTC.

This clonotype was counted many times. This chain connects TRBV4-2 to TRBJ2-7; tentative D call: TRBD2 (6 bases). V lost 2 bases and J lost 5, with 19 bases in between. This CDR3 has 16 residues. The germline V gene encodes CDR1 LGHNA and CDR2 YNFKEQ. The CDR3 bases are TGTGCCAGCAGCCAATTTTTAGCGGCCGCTGAGGACGAGCAGTACTTC. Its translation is CASSQFLAAAEDEQYF.

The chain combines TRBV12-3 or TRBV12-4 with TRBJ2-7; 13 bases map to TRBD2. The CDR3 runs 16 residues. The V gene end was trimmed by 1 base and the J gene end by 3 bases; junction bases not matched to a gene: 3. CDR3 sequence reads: CASSLVGLAGSYEQYF. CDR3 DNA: TGTGCCAGCAGTTTAGTGGGACTAGCGGGGAGCTACGAGCAGTACTTC.

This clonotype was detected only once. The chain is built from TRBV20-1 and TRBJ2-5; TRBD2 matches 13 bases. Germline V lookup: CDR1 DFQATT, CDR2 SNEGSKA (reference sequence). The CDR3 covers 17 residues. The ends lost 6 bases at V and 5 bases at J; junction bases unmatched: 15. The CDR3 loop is CSAPKTSGGPLGETQYF. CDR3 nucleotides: TGCAGTGCACCGAAGACTAGCGGGGGGCCTTTAGGGGAGACCCAGTACTTC.

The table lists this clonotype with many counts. The CDR3 DNA follows: TGTGCCAGCTTTCGGGAGAAAGAGACCCAGTACTTC. Translating it yields CASFREKETQYF. V gene TRBV2 combines with J gene TRBJ2-5, with D perhaps matching TRBD2 (6 bases). The CDR3 consists of 12 residues. Trimming pared 8 bases from V and 3 bases from J, leaving 10 bases between. The V gene's germline CDR1 is SNHLY and CDR2 FYNNEI.

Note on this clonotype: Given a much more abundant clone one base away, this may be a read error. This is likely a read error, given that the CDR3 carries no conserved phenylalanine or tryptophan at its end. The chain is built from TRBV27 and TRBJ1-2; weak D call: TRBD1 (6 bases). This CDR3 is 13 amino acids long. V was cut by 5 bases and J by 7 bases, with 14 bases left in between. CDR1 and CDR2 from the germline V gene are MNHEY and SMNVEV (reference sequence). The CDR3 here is CASSGGLARGYTS. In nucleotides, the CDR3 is TGTGCCAGCAGTGGGGGCCTCGCCCGTGGCTACACCTCC.

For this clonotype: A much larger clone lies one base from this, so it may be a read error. CDR3 amino acids: CASAGTSNTGKLFF. DNA of the CDR3: TGTGCCAGCGCCGGGACAAGCAACACCGGGAAGCTGTTTTTT. The gene calls are TRBV7-9 and TRBJ2-2, with D possibly being TRBD1 (6 bases). The CDR3 totals 14 residues. Germline CDR1 is SEHNR and CDR2 is FQNEAQ (reference sequence). The full variable domain, with the rest looked up from reference TRBV7-9 and TRBJ2-2, is DTGVSQNPRHKITKRGQNVTFRCDPISEHNRLYWYRQTLGQGPEFLTYFQNEAQLEKSRLLSDRFSAERPKGSFSTLEIQRTEQGDSAMYLCASAGTSNTGKLFFGEGSRLTVL.

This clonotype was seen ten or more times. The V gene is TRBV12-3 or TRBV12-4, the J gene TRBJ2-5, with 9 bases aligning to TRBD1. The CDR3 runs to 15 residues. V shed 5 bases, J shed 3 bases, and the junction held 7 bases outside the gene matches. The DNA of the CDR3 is TGTGCCAGCAGTACACCGGGACAGGGAAAAGAGACCCAGTACTTC. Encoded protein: CASSTPGQGKETQYF.